The 15 T cell receptor beta chains given below trace back to one sample, sequenced in a study of blood T cell repertoires in COVID-19. Produced via immunoSEQ multiplex PCR; TCRdb's table is partial and in-frame only. The data hold around 200,000 clones, with roughly nine tenths observed a single time. Material for sequencing was peripheral blood. The receptor source for this set is a middle-aged man with acute or convalescent COVID-19.

The chain couples TRBV30 to TRBJ1-4, with 10 bases aligning to TRBD1. V dropped 4 bases and J dropped 6; count of bases not matched to a gene: 2. The CDR3 is 13 residues long. Germline loops: CDR1 GTSNPN, CDR2 SVGIG (reference sequence). The CDR3 sequence: CAWTTGGYEKLFF. CDR3 coding DNA: TGTGCCTGGACGACAGGGGGCTATGAAAAACTGTTTTTT.

The J gene is TRBJ2-3, the V gene TRBV6-6; D may be TRBD1 (6 bases). The CDR3 is 15 amino acids. V lost 6 bases and J 1 base, leaving 14 bases between the germline ends. The germline V gene has CDR1 MNHNY and CDR2 SVGAGI (reference sequence). The CDR3 reads CASSQGQGGTDTQYF. The CDR3 DNA reads TGTGCCAGCAGCCAGGGGCAGGGTGGCACAGATACGCAGTATTTT.

This clone was observed a few times. The genes are TRBV18 and TRBJ2-7; TRBD1 matches 9 bases. Germline CDR1 reads KGHSH; CDR2 reads LQKENI. Germline trimming cut 5 bases from V and 3 bases from J; bases unmatched to any gene: 8. The CDR3 runs 15 residues. This chain's CDR3 is CASSTTGTGNYEQYF. In DNA form, the CDR3 reads TGTGCCAGCTCAACAACCGGGACAGGGAACTACGAGCAGTACTTC.

V gene TRBV27 combines with J gene TRBJ1-5; TRBD1 matches 8 bases. The V and J ends lost 6 bases and 4 bases, in that order; junction bases with no gene match: 5. The CDR3 spans 14 residues. In germline, CDR1 is MNHEY, CDR2 SMNVEV (reference sequence). The CDR3 reads CASSATGANQPQHF. The CDR3 DNA reads as TGTGCCAGCAGCGCGACAGGGGCGAATCAGCCCCAGCATTTT.

The chain uses TRBV27 and TRBJ2-1; 7 bases map to TRBD2. V dropped 2 bases and J dropped 2; count of bases not matched to a gene: 6. The CDR3 consists of 16 residues. Germline loops: CDR1 MNHEY, CDR2 SMNVEV (reference sequence). The CDR3 DNA sequence: TGTGCCAGCAGTTTAAGTGCGGGGGAGACCTACAATGAGCAGTTCTTC. It translates to CASSLSAGETYNEQFF.

V and J are TRBV4-1 and TRBJ1-6; D is perhaps TRBD1 (6 bases). The CDR3 sequence is 14 residues long. From germline, CDR1 is MGHRA and CDR2 YSYEKL. Trimming took 4 bases from V and 6 from J, leaving 10 bases between them. CDR3 nucleotide sequence: TGCGCCAGCAGCCGCAGGGACACTAATTCACCCCTCCACTTT. This translates into CASSRRDTNSPLHF.

The CDR3 DNA reads TGTGCCAGCAGCCAAGAACTTCCAGGGATGAACACTGAAGCTTTCTTT. It specifies CASSQELPGMNTEAFF. The chain couples TRBV3-1 (or the pseudogene TRBV3-2) to TRBJ1-1, with TRBD1 as a possible D gene (5 bases). V was cut by 0 bases and J by 0 bases, with 11 bases left in between. Per the germline V gene, CDR1 is LGHDT and CDR2 is YNNKEL (reference sequence). The CDR3 totals 16 residues.

The V and J genes are TRBV4-1 and TRBJ2-5; 9 nucleotides align to TRBD2. The germline CDR1 and CDR2 sequences are MGHRA and YSYEKL. V shed 4 bases, J shed 5 bases, and the junction held 14 bases outside the gene matches. This CDR3 is built from 17 residues. The CDR3 sequence: CASSPEIAGAARETQYF. The CDR3 nucleotides read TGCGCCAGCAGCCCCGAAATAGCGGGGGCCGCGCGGGAGACCCAGTACTTC.

The chain links TRBV6-5 to TRBJ2-4; 7 positions match TRBD1. The CDR3 runs to 13 residues. Germline V lookup: CDR1 MNHEY, CDR2 SVGAGI. The V segment lost 6 bases and the J segment 6 bases; nucleotides outside the gene matches: 5. CDR3 DNA sequence: TGTGCCAGCAGGACAGGGAACGCAAACATTCAGTACTTC. Translating it yields CASRTGNANIQYF.

The rearrangement links TRBV29-1 to TRBJ2-1, with TRBD2 as a possible D gene (5 bases). Germline loops: CDR1 SQVTM, CDR2 ANQGSEA. The CDR3 loop spans 13 amino acids. V was trimmed by 6 bases and J by 9 bases, leaving 18 bases between them. Written as DNA, the CDR3 is TGCAGCGTCGAATGGCTAGAAGGAGGTGAGCAGTTCTTC. It codes for CSVEWLEGGEQFF.

V is TRBV2 and J is TRBJ1-1; 11 bases are shared with TRBD1. V lost 6 bases, J lost 6 bases, and 9 bases stayed unmatched. Germline V gene data show CDR1 as SNHLY and CDR2 as FYNNEI. This CDR3 spans 15 amino acids. As DNA, the CDR3 is TGTGCCAGCAGCCCCCCAGGACAGGGGGCCGCTGAAGCTTTCTTT. Translation: CASSPPGQGAAEAFF.

This chain connects TRBV6-5 to TRBJ2-3; D perhaps matches TRBD1 (5 bases). V was cut by 2 bases and J by 4 bases, with 10 bases left in between. The V gene's germline CDR1 is MNHEY and CDR2 SVGAGI. CDR3 length equals 14 residues. The CDR3 protein is CASSYPGQSDTQYF. The CDR3 nucleotides read TGTGCCAGCAGTTACCCAGGGCAGTCAGATACGCAGTATTTT.

This clone occurred a few times. V is TRBV7-8 and J is TRBJ1-2; 9 bases line up with TRBD1. Germline V lookup: CDR1 SGHVS, CDR2 FQNEAQ. The junction had 6 bases not matched to a gene; V was cut back by 6 bases and J by 1 base. The CDR3 contains 15 residues. The CDR3 DNA sequence: TGTGCCAGCAGAAGTTGGACAGGGGATAACTATGGCTACACCTTC. It codes for CASRSWTGDNYGYTF. Together with reference TRBV7-8 and TRBJ1-2, the CDR3 gives the full variable domain: GAGVSQSPRYKVAKRGQDVALRCDPISGHVSLFWYQQALGQGPEFLTYFQNEAQLDKSGLPSDRFFAERPEGSVSTLKIQRTQQEDSAVYLCASRSWTGDNYGYTFGSGTRLTVV.

The count of this clone is one. This chain uses TRBV3-1 (or the pseudogene TRBV3-2) with TRBJ2-5; perhaps TRBD2 as D (6 bases). This CDR3 has 15 amino acids. V lost 0 bases and J 1 base, leaving 9 bases between the germline ends. The germline gives CDR1 LGHDT, CDR2 YNNKEL (reference sequence). CDR3 sequence (DNA): TGTGCCAGCAGCCAAGATTGGAGGGGCCAAGAGACCCAGTACTTC. Its protein product is CASSQDWRGQETQYF.

The chain uses TRBV6-5 and TRBJ2-1; maybe TRBD1 (6 bases). Trimming shortened V by 2 bases and J by 0 bases, and 11 bases separated the two germline ends. This CDR3 is built from 16 residues. Germline CDR1 and CDR2: MNHEY and SVGAGI. The CDR3 region has the DNA TGTGCCAGCAGTTACCCCACAGGGAGCTCCTACAATGAGCAGTTCTTC. Its translation is CASSYPTGSSYNEQFF.